A few counts support the clone carrying this T cell receptor (beta chain). This entry belongs to a study of molecular identifiers for immune sequencing clone quantification. V was pared by 6 bases and J by 1 base, with 8 bases of the junction left unmatched. This CDR3 comprises 16 residues. Methods described previously were used for bulk TCR libraries, and listed TCR primers were applied. From the PCR reads, TCRdb called clonotypes with MiXCR, one entry per CDR3 protein. The sample records approximately 550,000 distinct CDR3 sequences, about 20% being singletons. The sequenced sample was naive CD8+ T cells from blood, with Jurkat cell RNA spiked in. The subset was: FACS-sorted CD8+CD4-CCR7+CD45RA+ naive T cells. The receptor was derived from a human donor in good health. Some libraries in this study had Jurkat cell RNA spiked in. This chain links TRBV12-3 or TRBV12-4 with TRBJ2-3, with 9 bases lining up with TRBD2. CDR3 sequence: CASSSPSGRRTDTQYF. The CDR3 DNA is TGTGCCAGCAGCTCTCCCAGCGGGAGGCGCACAGATACGCAGTATTTT.